The 23 T cell receptor beta chains below come from one sample, sequenced in a study of T cells in women clearing cervical HPV infection (dated by TCRdb to 2016 to 2018). The library was obtained by the immunoSEQ multiplex PCR assay. The table comes from immuneACCESS by way of TCRdb, which keeps in-frame sequences with V and J called. Part of the clones is missing from these tables; in studies checked, under half for an unresolved V gene and the rest for unknown reasons. This sample's table carries tens of thousands of clones. Clones ranked in the top ten supply more than 1.3% of the sample. The sequenced material came from blood buffy coat. The receptor set was obtained from a woman between 18 and 75 years old with a cervical HPV16 infection that either progressed to CIN3+ or cleared (not recorded which).

Concerning this clone: Read coverage stops 3 residues before the CDR3 terminus; the germline J gene supplies the remainder. Other DNA sequences in the sample encode the same CDR3. The chain joins TRBV6-1 to TRBJ2-7; 9 bases match TRBD2. CDR1 MNHNS and CDR2 SASEGT come from the germline V gene. The CDR3 is made up of 17 amino acids. With 2 bases clipped from V and 5 bases from J, the junction kept 13 bases outside the gene matches. Partial CDR3 DNA: TGTGCCAGCAGTGAAAGACGCGGTGGCGGGAGGGGGCACGAG. Amino acid sequence: CASSERRGGGRGHE. The CDR3 in full is CASSERRGGGRGHEQYF.

A note on this clone: The read falls 3 residues short of the CDR3 end, and the missing part is taken from the germline J gene. This sequence joins TRBV19 and TRBJ2-2, with D perhaps matching TRBD1 (6 bases). Germline-derived CDR1 and CDR2 are LNHDA and SQIVND (reference sequence). The CDR3 extends over 15 amino acids. The CDR3 sequence: CASSSLDSPNEKLFF. The CDR3 DNA, read in part, is TGTGCCAGTAGTTCACTGGACAGTCCTAATGAAAAG.

Worth noting for this clone: The CDR3 is cut off 3 residues early in the read; its end comes from the germline J gene. The rearrangement links TRBV5-1 to TRBJ2-3; TRBD1 aligns across 7 bases. Germline CDR1 reads SGHRS; CDR2 reads YFSETQ. The CDR3 is 12 residues long. V shed 4 bases, J shed 5 bases, and the junction held 1 base outside the gene matches. CDR3 protein: CASSRQGDTQYF. The sequenced CDR3 bases are TGCGCCAGCAGCCGACAGGGAGATACG.

Notes on this clone: The missing CDR3 end, 3 residues past where the read stops, is filled in from the germline J gene. The chain combines TRBV11-2 with TRBJ1-5, with D uncertain. Germline CDR1 SGHAT, CDR2 FQNNGV. This CDR3 spans 13 amino acids. V lost 5 bases, J lost 0 bases, and 5 bases lay in between. The CDR3 sequence is CASSQNSNQPQHF. The CDR3 DNA, read in part, is TGTGCCAGCAGCCAGAATAGCAATCAGCCC.

For this clone: The read comes to an end 3 residues before the CDR3 does, leaving the germline J gene to fill in the end. The chain is built from TRBV5-5 and TRBJ2-3; 11 positions match TRBD1. Germline CDR1 is SGHKS and CDR2 is YYEKEE (reference sequence). The CDR3 has 14 residues. Incomplete CDR3 DNA: TGTGCCAGCAGCATCGGGACAGGGGGAGAGACG. Residues: CASSIGTGGET. The CDR3 in full is CASSIGTGGETQYF.

A note on this clone: The junction does not match germline at one end; this may be a read error. The CDR3 extends 3 residues past the end of the read, so its final part is completed from the germline J gene. Other DNA sequences from this sample encode an identical CDR3 as well. The chain uses TRBV5-1 and TRBJ1-3, with TRBD1 identical over 8 bases. CDR1 is SGHRS, CDR2 YFSETQ, per germline. This CDR3 is built from 15 residues. This CDR3 reads CASSIGQGTGNTIYF. The CDR3 bases that were read are TGCGCCAGCAGCATCGGACAGGGCACTGGAAACACA.

Turning to this clone: The CDR3 is cut off 3 residues early in the read; its end comes from the germline J gene. Additional DNA sequences in this sample encode the identical CDR3. The genes are TRBV19 and TRBJ2-1; 8 nucleotides agree with TRBD2. V gave up 3 bases and J gave up 8 bases; unmatched junction bases: 15. The CDR3 totals 17 residues. Per the germline V gene, CDR1 is LNHDA and CDR2 is SQIVND (reference sequence). The CDR3 protein is CASSIPPLAGIEDEQFF. The CDR3 bases that were read are TGTGCCAGTAGTATCCCCCCTCTAGCGGGCATCGAGGATGAG.

Points on this clone: The read ends 3 residues early relative to the CDR3; the germline J gene fills the gap. The V gene is TRBV10-3, the J gene TRBJ2-5; D might be TRBD2 (6 bases). With 4 bases removed from V and 3 bases from J, the gap between germline ends came to 15 bases. Germline lookup yields CDR1 ENHRY and CDR2 SYGVKD. There are 15 residues in the CDR3. The CDR3 loop is CAISGYPGLEETQYF. The CDR3 bases that were read are TGTGCCATCAGTGGCTATCCGGGACTCGAAGAGACC.

Worth noting for this clone: Sequencing ends 3 residues short of the CDR3 end; the germline J gene provides the rest. V and J are TRBV6-2 or TRBV6-3 and TRBJ1-2; D not resolved. Per germline, CDR1 MNHEY and CDR2 SVGEGT. The CDR3 sequence is 16 residues long. V shed 6 bases and J shed 6 bases, with 23 bases lying between them. The part of the CDR3 DNA that was read is TGTGCCAGCAGCTTCCCCCCGGGGAGAAGTATTCATGGC. The encoded protein is CASSFPPGRSIHG. In full, the CDR3 is CASSFPPGRSIHGYTF.

A word on this clone: The read ends 3 residues before the CDR3 terminus; that terminus is restored from the germline J gene. The rearrangement joins TRBV2 to TRBJ2-2, with 7 bases aligning to TRBD1. The V gene end was trimmed by 7 bases and the J gene end by 7 bases; junction bases not matched to a gene: 3. This CDR3 contains 12 residues. CDR1 and CDR2 (germline): SNHLY, FYNNEI. The part of the CDR3 DNA that was read is TGTGCCAGCAACAGGGGCGGCGGGGAG. Translated: CASNRGGGE. From start to end, the CDR3 is CASNRGGGELFF.

As to this clone: The read falls 3 residues short of the CDR3 end, and the missing part is taken from the germline J gene. V gene TRBV7-2 combines with J gene TRBJ1-6; a possible D gene is TRBD1 (5 bases). Trimming took off 3 bases at V and 9 bases at J, with 9 bases between the two ends. The CDR3 loop spans 13 amino acids. Looked up from germline, CDR1 is SGHTA and CDR2 is FQGNSA. Partial CDR3 DNA: TGTGCCAGCAGCTTGCAGGGAAGTTCACCC. This encodes CASSLQGSSP. The full CDR3 protein reads CASSLQGSSPLHF.

In the case of this clone: The read gets to within 3 residues of the CDR3 end, and the germline J gene fills in the rest. The V and J genes are TRBV13 and TRBJ2-3; D perhaps matches TRBD2 (5 bases). Trimming pared 5 bases from V and 5 bases from J, leaving 23 bases between. Germline CDR1 and CDR2: PRHDT and FYEKMQ (reference sequence). The CDR3 is 17 residues long. This CDR3 reads CASSPGVGEIPLDTQYF. Partial CDR3 DNA: TGTGCCAGCAGCCCAGGCGTCGGGGAGATCCCCCTAGATACG.

As regards this clone: The junction differs from germline at one of its ends, possibly a read error. Sequencing ends 3 residues short of the CDR3 end; the germline J gene provides the rest. This rearrangement joins TRBV20-1 to TRBJ2-3; 8 bases agree with TRBD1. Germline-derived CDR1 and CDR2 are DFQATT and SNEGSKA (reference sequence). The CDR3 runs 15 residues. Here the CDR3 reads CSARDSGQVSETQYF. Incomplete CDR3 DNA: TGCAGTGCTAGAGATTCGGGACAGGTGTCAGAGACG.

Of note for this clone: Read sequence stops 3 residues before the CDR3 end, and the germline J gene provides the missing end. V gene TRBV7-6 combines with J gene TRBJ1-1, with a tentative D call TRBD1 (6 bases). The CDR3 contains 13 residues. Per the germline V gene, CDR1 is SGHVS and CDR2 is FNYEAQ. V was clipped by 3 bases and J by 2 bases, with 7 bases between them. This chain's CDR3 is CASSLGQNTEAFF. The sequenced part of the CDR3 DNA is TGTGCCAGCAGCTTGGGACAAAACACTGAA.

About this clone: The CDR3 end is not reached by the read, which stops 3 residues before it; the germline J gene fills it in. This chain connects TRBV6-1 to TRBJ2-3; 8 bases fit TRBD2. Per germline, CDR1 MNHNS and CDR2 SASEGT. The CDR3 totals 15 residues. V lost 3 bases, J lost 3 bases, and 5 bases stayed unmatched. The CDR3 protein is CASSEASGRTDTQYF. CDR3 DNA (partial): TGTGCCAGCAGTGAGGCGAGCGGGAGAACAGATACG.

Points on this clone: The read ends 3 residues shy of where the CDR3 ends; the end is completed using the germline J gene. The rearrangement joins TRBV10-1 to TRBJ2-2; TRBD1 matches at 7 bases. Germline-derived CDR1 and CDR2 are WNHNN and SYGVQD (reference sequence). The CDR3 runs 14 residues. Trimming took 4 bases from V and 5 from J; bases not matched to a gene: 4. The chain's CDR3 is CASSASGGTGELFF. CDR3 bases read: TGCGCCAGCAGTGCGTCAGGGGGAACCGGGGAG.

Note on this clone: The sequenced fragment ends 3 residues before the CDR3 boundary, so the rest is inferred from the germline J gene. The J gene is TRBJ2-1, the V gene TRBV7-9; D unclear. The CDR3 is made up of 12 amino acids. Between the trimmed V and J ends, which lost 4 bases and 9 bases, there was a span of 10 bases. Germline V CDR1 and CDR2: SEHNR, FQNEAQ (reference sequence). The chain's CDR3 is CASSSAPGEQFF. CDR3 DNA, as far as it was read: TGTGCCAGCAGCTCGGCCCCGGGTGAG.

About this clone itself: The CDR3 extends 3 residues past the end of the read, so its final part is completed from the germline J gene. The chain joins TRBV19 to TRBJ2-3; D perhaps matches TRBD1 (5 bases). Germline V lookup: CDR1 LNHDA, CDR2 SQIVND (reference sequence). The CDR3 has 13 amino acids. The sequenced CDR3 bases are TGTGCCAGTAGTATAGGTGGGGCTCAGCCG. Translating it yields CASSIGGAQP. The full CDR3 sequence reads CASSIGGAQPQYF.

About this clone: The CDR3 is cut off 3 residues early in the read; its end comes from the germline J gene. The chain employs TRBV19 and TRBJ1-1; TRBD1 matches 8 bases. J gave up 1 base and V 5 bases, and 0 bases lay outside the gene matches. Germline V gives CDR1 LNHDA, CDR2 SQIVND (reference sequence). The CDR3 loop spans 13 amino acids. The DNA read from the CDR3 is TGTGCCAGTAGTGACAGGGGGAACACTGAA. This translates into CASSDRGNTE. The full-length CDR3 reads as CASSDRGNTEAFF.

On this clone itself: One end of the junction is discordant with germline, which a read error may explain. The read terminates 3 residues ahead of where the CDR3 ends, so the germline J gene completes it. The same CDR3 is also encoded by other DNA sequences in this sample. The V call is TRBV2, the J call TRBJ1-2; D might be TRBD1 (5 bases). Germline CDR1 is SNHLY and CDR2 is FYNNEI. CDR3 length: 13 residues. The CDR3 is CASTLDRDYGYTF. CDR3 DNA, as far as it was read: TGTGCGAGCACCCTAGACAGAGACTATGGC. The whole variable domain, remainder taken from reference TRBV2 and TRBJ1-2, is EPEVTQTPSHQVTQMGQEVILRCVPISNHLYFYWYRQILGQKVEFLVSFYNNEISEKSEIFDDQFSVERPDGSNFTLKIRSTKLEDSAMYFCASTLDRDYGYTFGSGTRLTVV.

With regard to this clone: The CDR3 is cut off 3 residues early in the read; its end comes from the germline J gene. V usage is TRBV10-2 and J usage is TRBJ2-3; TRBD2 agrees at 8 bases. Germline CDR1 and CDR2: WSHSY and SAAADI. CDR3 length: 14 amino acids. With V trimmed by 6 bases and J by 4 bases, 6 bases remained unmatched. The sequenced CDR3 bases are TGCGCCAGCAGGACGGGACTAGTATCAGATACG. This sequence encodes CASRTGLVSDT. The entire CDR3 sequence reads CASRTGLVSDTQYF.

The covered CDR3 bases are TGTGCCAGTAGCCCGGGACAGGAGGCCTACGAG. Protein: CASSPGQEAYE. The whole CDR3 is CASSPGQEAYEQYF. This sequence joins TRBV19 and TRBJ2-7; TRBD1 matches at 8 bases. The sequenced fragment ends 3 residues before the CDR3 boundary, so the rest is inferred from the germline J gene. V shed 6 bases, J shed 2 bases, and the junction held 6 bases outside the gene matches. Germline CDR1 LNHDA, CDR2 SQIVND (reference sequence). The CDR3 runs 14 residues. The whole variable domain, remainder taken from reference TRBV19 and TRBJ2-7, is DGGITQSPKYLFRKEGQNVTLSCEQNLNHDAMYWYRQDPGQGLRLIYYSQIVNDFQKGDIAEGYSVSREKKESFPLTVTSAQKNPTAFYLCASSPGQEAYEQYFGPGTRLTVT.

Notes on this clone: The CDR3 is cut off 3 residues early in the read; its end comes from the germline J gene. The chain couples TRBV19 to TRBJ2-7; 8 bases line up with TRBD2. The CDR3 contains 15 residues. V trimming: 5 bases; J trimming: 2 bases; junction bases outside the gene matches: 8. CDR1 and CDR2 from the germline V gene are LNHDA and SQIVND (reference sequence). The covered CDR3 bases are TGTGCCAGTAGTGCCCGGGGGGGGGCCACCTACGAG. Residues: CASSARGGATYE. The CDR3 in full is CASSARGGATYEQYF.